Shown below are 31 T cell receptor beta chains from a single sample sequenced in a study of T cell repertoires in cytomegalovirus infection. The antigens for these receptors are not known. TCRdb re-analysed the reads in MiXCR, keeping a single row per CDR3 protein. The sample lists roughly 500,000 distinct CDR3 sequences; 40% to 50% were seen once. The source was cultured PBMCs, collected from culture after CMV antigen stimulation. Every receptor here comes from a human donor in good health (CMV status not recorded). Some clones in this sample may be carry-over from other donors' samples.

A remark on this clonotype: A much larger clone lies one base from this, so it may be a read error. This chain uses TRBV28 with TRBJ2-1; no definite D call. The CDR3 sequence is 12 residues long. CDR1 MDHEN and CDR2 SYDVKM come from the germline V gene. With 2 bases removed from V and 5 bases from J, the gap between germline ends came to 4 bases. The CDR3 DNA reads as TGTGCCAGCAGTTTACTCCACAATGAGCAGTTCTTC. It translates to CASSLLHNEQFF.

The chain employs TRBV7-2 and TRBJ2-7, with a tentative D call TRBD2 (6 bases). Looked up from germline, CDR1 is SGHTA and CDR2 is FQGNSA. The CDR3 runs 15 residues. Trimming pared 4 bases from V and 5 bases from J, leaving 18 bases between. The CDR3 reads CASSSRLVGVDEQYF. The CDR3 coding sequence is TGTGCCAGCAGCTCGCGACTAGTAGGGGTCGACGAGCAGTACTTC.

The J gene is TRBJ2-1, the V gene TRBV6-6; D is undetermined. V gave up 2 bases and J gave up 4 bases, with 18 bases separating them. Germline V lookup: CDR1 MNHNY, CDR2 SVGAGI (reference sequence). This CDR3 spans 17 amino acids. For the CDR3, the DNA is TGTGCCAGCAGTTACGGGCCGGCAACCGCTAGGTACAATGAGCAGTTCTTC. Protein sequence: CASSYGPATARYNEQFF.

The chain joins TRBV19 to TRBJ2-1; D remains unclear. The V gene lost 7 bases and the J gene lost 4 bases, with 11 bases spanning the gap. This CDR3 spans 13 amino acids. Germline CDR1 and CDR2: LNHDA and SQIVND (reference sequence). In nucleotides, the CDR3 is TGTGCCAGTAACTCACGGGTTTACAATGAGCAGTTCTTC. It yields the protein CASNSRVYNEQFF. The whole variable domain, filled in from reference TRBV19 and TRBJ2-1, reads DGGITQSPKYLFRKEGQNVTLSCEQNLNHDAMYWYRQDPGQGLRLIYYSQIVNDFQKGDIAEGYSVSREKKESFPLTVTSAQKNPTAFYLCASNSRVYNEQFFGPGTRLTVL.

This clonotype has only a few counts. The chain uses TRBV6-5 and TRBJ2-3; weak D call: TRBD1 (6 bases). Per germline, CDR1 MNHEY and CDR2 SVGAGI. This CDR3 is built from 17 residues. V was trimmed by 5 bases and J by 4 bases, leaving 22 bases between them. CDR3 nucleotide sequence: TGTGCCAGCAGTCGACTTTCGAGGACAGCGTCCGCAGATACGCAGTATTTT. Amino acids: CASSRLSRTASADTQYF.

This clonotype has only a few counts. CDR3 sequence (DNA): TGTGCCAGCAGCTCCCTACGAGGGGGGTTTAGCTCACCCCTCCACTTT. This codes for CASSSLRGGFSSPLHF. The rearrangement joins TRBV11-2 to TRBJ1-6; D is perhaps TRBD1 (6 bases). Germline loops: CDR1 SGHAT, CDR2 FQNNGV. The CDR3 contains 16 residues. Trimming shortened V by 4 bases and J by 10 bases, and 20 bases separated the two germline ends.

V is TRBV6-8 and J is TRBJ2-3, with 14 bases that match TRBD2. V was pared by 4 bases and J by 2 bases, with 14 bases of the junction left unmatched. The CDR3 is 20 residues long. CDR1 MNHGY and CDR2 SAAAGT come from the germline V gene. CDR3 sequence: CASSSIPGLAGDTPTDTQYF. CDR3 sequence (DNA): TGTGCCAGCAGTTCCATTCCGGGACTAGCGGGAGATACCCCCACAGATACGCAGTATTTT.

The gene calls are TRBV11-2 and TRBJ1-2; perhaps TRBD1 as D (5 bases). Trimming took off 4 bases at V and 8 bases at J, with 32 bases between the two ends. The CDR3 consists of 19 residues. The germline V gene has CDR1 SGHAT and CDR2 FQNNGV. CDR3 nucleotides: TGTGCCAGCAGCTCATTAGGGACCGACACACGTCGCGCCGGTCGGGGCTACACCTTC. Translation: CASSSLGTDTRRAGRGYTF. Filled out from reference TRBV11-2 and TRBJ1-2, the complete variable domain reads EAGVAQSPRYKIIEKRQSVAFWCNPISGHATLYWYQQILGQGPKLLIQFQNNGVVDDSQLPKDRFSAERLKGVDSTLKIQPAKLEDSAVYLCASSSLGTDTRRAGRGYTFGSGTRLTVV.

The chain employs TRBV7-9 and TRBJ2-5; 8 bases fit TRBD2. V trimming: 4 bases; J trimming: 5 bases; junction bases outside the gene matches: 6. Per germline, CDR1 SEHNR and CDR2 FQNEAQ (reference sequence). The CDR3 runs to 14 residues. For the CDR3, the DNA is TGTGCCAGCAGCTCATCGGGGGGGCCGGAGACCCAGTACTTC. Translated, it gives CASSSSGGPETQYF.

The CDR3 nucleotides read TGCGCCAGCAGCCAGTGGGGGGGGCAAGAGACCCAGTACTTC. Its translation is CASSQWGGQETQYF. The chain carries TRBV4-1 and TRBJ2-5; 7 bases map to TRBD2. This CDR3 comprises 14 residues. Germline V lookup: CDR1 MGHRA, CDR2 YSYEKL. The V and J ends lost 3 bases and 2 bases, in that order; junction bases with no gene match: 3.

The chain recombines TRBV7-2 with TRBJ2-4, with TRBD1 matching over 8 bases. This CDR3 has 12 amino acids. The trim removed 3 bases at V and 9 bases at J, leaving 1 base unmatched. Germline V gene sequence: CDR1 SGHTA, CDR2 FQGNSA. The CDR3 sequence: CASSLGQAIQYF. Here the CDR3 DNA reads TGTGCCAGCAGCTTGGGACAGGCCATTCAGTACTTC. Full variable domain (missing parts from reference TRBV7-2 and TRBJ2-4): GAGVSQSPSNKVTEKGKDVELRCDPISGHTALYWYRQSLGQGLEFLIYFQGNSAPDKSGLPSDRFSAERTGGSVSTLTIQRTQQEDSAVYLCASSLGQAIQYFGAGTRLSVL.

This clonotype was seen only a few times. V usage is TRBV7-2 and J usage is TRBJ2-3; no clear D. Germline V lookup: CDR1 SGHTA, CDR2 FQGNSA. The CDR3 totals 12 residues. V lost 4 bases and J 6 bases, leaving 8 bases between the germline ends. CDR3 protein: CASSSYADTQYF. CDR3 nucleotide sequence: TGTGCCAGCAGCTCTTATGCGGATACGCAGTATTTT.

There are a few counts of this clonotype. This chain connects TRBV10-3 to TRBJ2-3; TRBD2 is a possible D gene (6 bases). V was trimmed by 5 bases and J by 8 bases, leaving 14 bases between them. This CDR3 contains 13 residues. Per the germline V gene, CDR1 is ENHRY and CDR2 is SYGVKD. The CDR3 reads CAISIGAGGTQYF. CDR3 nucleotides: TGTGCCATCAGTATTGGAGCGGGTGGTACGCAGTATTTT.

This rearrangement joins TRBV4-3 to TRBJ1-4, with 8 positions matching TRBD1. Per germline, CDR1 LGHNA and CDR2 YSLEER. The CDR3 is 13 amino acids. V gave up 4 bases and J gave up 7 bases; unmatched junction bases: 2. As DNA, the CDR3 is TGCGCCAGCAGCCTCGACAGGGGTGAAAAACTGTTTTTT. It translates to CASSLDRGEKLFF.

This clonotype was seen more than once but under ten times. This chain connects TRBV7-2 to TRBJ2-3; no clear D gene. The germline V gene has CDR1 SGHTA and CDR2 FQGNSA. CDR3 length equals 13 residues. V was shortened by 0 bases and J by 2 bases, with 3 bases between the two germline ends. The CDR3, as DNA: TGTGCCAGCAGCTTAGCCACCACAGATACGCAGTATTTT. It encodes CASSLATTDTQYF.

DNA of the CDR3: TGTGCCAGCAGTTACTCGAACCTCAGACCTGACTATGGCTACACCTTC. It codes for CASSYSNLRPDYGYTF. J is TRBJ1-2 and V is TRBV6-6; D ambiguous. The germline V and J ends were trimmed by 0 bases and 3 bases, with 14 bases remaining between them. Germline V CDR1 and CDR2: MNHNY, SVGAGI (reference sequence). The CDR3 sequence is 16 residues long.

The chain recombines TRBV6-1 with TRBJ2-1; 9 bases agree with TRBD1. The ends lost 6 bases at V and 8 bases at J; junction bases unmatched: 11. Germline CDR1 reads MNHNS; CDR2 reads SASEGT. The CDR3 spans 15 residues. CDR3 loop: CASSLAGTGWDEQFF. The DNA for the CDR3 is TGTGCCAGCAGCCTAGCCGGGACAGGGTGGGATGAGCAGTTCTTC.

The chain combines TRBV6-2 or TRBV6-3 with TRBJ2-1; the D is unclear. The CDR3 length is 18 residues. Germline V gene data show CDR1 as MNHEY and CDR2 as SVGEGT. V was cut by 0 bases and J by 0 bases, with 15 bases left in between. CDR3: CASSYSASFLSSYNEQFF. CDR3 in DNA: TGTGCCAGCAGTTACTCGGCTTCGTTCCTGAGCTCCTACAATGAGCAGTTCTTC.

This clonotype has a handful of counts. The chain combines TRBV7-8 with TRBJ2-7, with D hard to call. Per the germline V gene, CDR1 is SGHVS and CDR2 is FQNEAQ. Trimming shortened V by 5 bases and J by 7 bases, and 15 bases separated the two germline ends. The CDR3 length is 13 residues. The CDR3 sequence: CASSDGTPREQYF. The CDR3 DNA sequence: TGTGCCAGCAGCGATGGTACCCCGCGGGAGCAGTACTTC.

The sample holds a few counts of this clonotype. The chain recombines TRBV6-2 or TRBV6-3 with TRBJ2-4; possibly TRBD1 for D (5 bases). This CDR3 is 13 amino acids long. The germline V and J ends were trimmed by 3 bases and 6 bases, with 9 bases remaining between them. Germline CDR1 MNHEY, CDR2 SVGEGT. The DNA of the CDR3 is TGTGCCAGCAGTTATTCCGACAGAAACATTCAGTACTTC. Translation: CASSYSDRNIQYF.

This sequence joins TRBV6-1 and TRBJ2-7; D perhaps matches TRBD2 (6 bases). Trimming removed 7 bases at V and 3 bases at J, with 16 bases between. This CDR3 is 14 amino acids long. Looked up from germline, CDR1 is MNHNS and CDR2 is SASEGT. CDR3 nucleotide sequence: TGTGCCAGCACACGGAGGCACGGGGGCTACGAGCAGTACTTC. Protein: CASTRRHGGYEQYF.

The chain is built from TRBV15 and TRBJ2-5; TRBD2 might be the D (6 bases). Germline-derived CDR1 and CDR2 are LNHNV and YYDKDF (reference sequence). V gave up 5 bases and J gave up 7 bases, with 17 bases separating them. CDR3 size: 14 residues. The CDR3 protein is CATSLGGVGGTQYF. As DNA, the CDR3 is TGTGCCACCAGCTTGGGAGGAGTGGGTGGGACCCAGTACTTC.

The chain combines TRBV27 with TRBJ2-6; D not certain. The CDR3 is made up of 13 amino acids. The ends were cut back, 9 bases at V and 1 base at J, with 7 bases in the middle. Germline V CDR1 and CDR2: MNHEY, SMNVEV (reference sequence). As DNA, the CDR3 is TGTGCCAGTGGGAATTCTGGGGCCAACGTCCTGACTTTC. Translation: CASGNSGANVLTF.

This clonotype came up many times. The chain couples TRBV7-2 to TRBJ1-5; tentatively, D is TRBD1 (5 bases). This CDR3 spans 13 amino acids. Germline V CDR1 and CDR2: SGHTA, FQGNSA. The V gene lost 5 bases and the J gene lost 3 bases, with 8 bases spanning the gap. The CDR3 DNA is TGTGCCAGCAGCAACAGGAACAATCAGCCCCAGCATTTT. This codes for CASSNRNNQPQHF. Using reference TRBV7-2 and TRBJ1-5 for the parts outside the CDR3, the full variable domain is GAGVSQSPSNKVTEKGKDVELRCDPISGHTALYWYRQSLGQGLEFLIYFQGNSAPDKSGLPSDRFSAERTGGSVSTLTIQRTQQEDSAVYLCASSNRNNQPQHFGDGTRLSIL.

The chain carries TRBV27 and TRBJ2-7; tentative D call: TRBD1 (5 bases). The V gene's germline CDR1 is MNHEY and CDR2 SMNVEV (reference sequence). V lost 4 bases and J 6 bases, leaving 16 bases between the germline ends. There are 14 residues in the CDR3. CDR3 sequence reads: CASSSASRVREQYF. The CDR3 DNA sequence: TGTGCCAGCAGTTCCGCGTCCAGGGTCCGCGAGCAGTACTTC.

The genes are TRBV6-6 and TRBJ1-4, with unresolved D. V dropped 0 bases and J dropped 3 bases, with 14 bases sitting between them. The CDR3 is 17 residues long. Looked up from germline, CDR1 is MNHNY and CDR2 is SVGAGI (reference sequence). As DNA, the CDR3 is TGTGCCAGCAGTTACTCTGGTGCGGACGGACCTAATGAAAAACTGTTTTTT. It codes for CASSYSGADGPNEKLFF.

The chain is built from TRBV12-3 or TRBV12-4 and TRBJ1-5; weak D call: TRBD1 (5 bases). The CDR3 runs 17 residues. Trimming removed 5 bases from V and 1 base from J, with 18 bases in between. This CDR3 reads CASSPSGGRASNQPQHF. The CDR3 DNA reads TGTGCCAGCAGTCCCTCGGGGGGAAGGGCCAGCAATCAGCCCCAGCATTTT.

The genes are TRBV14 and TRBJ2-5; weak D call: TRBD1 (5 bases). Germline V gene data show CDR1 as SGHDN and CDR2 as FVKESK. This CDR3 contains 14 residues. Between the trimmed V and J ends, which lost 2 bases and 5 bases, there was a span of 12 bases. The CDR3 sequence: CASSQWQGVETQYF. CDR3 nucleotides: TGTGCCAGCAGCCAATGGCAAGGGGTTGAGACCCAGTACTTC.

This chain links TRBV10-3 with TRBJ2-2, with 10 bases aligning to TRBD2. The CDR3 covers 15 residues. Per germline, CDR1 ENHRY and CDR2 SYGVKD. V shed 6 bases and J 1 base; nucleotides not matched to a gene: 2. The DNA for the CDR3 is TGTGCCATCAGAACTAGCGGGGTGAACACCGGGGAGCTGTTTTTT. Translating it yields CAIRTSGVNTGELFF.

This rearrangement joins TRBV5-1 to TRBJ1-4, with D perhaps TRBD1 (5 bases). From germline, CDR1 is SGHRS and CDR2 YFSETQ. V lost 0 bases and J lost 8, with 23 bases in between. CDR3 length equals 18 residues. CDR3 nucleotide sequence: TGCGCCAGCAGCTTGGCCAACATTTTTACAGGTTCAGGGGAAAAACTGTTTTTT. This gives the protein CASSLANIFTGSGEKLFF. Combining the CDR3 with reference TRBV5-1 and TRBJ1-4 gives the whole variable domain KAGVTQTPRYLIKTRGQQVTLSCSPISGHRSVSWYQQTPGQGLQFLFEYFSETQRNKGNFPGRFSGRQFSNSRSEMNVSTLELGDSALYLCASSLANIFTGSGEKLFFGSGTQLSVL.

CDR3 coding DNA: TGTGCCAGTAGGGTAGGGTGGTGGGGCCTCACCGGGGAGCTGTTTTTT. Translated, it gives CASRVGWWGLTGELFF. The V and J genes are TRBV19 and TRBJ2-2; weak D call: TRBD1 (5 bases). Germline CDR1 is LNHDA and CDR2 is SQIVND (reference sequence). V shed 6 bases and J shed 4 bases, with 18 bases lying between them. This CDR3 contains 16 residues.